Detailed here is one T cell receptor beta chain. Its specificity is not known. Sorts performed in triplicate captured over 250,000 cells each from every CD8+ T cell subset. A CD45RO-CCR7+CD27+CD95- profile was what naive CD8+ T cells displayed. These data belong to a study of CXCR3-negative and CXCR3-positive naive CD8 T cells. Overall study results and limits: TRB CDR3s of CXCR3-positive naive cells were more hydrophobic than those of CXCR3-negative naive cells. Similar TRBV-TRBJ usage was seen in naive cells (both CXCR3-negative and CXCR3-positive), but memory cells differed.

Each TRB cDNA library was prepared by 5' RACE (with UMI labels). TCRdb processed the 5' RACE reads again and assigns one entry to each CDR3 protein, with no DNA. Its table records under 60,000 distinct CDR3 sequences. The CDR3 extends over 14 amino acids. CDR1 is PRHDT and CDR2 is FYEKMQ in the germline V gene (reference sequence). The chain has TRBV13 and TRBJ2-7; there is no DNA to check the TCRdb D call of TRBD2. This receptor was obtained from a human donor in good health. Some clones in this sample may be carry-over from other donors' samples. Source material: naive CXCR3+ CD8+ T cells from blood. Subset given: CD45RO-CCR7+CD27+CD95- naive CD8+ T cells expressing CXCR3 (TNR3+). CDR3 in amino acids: CASSSPGGDVEAYF.